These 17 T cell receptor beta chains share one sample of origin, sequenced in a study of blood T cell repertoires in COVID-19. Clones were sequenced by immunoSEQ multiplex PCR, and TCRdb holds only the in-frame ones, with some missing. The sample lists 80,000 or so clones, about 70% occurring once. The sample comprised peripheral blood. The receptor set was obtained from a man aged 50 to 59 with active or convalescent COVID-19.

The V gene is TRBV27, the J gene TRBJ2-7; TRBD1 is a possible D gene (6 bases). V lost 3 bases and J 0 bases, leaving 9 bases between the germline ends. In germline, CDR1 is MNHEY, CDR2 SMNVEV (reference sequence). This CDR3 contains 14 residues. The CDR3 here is CASSLTGSSYEQYF. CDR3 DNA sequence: TGTGCCAGCAGTTTGACAGGTAGCTCCTACGAGCAGTACTTC.

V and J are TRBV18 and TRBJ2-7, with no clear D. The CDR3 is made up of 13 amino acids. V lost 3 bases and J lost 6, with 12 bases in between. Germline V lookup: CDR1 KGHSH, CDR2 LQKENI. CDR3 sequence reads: CASSPIDGSEQYF. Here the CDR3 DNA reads TGTGCCAGCTCACCGATCGACGGGTCCGAGCAGTACTTC.

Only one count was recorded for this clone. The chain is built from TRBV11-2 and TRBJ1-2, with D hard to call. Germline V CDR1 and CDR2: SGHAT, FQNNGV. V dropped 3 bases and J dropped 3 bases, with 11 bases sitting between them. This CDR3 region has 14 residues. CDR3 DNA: TGTGCCAGCAGCTTCCGCGGGGATGACTATGGCTACACCTTC. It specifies CASSFRGDDYGYTF.

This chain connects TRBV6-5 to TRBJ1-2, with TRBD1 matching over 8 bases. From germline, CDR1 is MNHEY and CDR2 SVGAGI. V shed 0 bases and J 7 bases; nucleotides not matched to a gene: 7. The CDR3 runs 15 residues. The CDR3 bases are TGTGCCAGCAGTTACTCCTCTGGTACAGGGGGTGGCTACACCTTC. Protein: CASSYSSGTGGGYTF.

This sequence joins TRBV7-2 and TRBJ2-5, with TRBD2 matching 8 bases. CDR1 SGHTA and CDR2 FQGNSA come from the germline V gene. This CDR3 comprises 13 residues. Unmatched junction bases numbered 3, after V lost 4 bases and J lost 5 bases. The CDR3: CASSSGGAETQYF. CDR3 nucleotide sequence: TGTGCCAGCAGCTCGGGGGGGGCTGAGACCCAGTACTTC.

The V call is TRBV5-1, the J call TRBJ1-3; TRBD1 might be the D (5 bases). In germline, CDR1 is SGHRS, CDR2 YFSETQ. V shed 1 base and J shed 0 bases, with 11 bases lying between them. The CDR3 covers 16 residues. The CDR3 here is CASSLLWGDSGNTIYF. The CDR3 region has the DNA TGCGCCAGCAGCTTGTTATGGGGCGACTCTGGAAACACCATATATTTT.

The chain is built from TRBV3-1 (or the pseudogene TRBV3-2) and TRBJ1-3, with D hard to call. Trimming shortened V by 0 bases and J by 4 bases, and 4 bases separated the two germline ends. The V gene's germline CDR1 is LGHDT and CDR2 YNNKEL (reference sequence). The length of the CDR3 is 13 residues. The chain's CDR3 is CASSQDQGNTIYF. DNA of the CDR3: TGTGCCAGCAGCCAAGATCAAGGAAACACCATATATTTT.

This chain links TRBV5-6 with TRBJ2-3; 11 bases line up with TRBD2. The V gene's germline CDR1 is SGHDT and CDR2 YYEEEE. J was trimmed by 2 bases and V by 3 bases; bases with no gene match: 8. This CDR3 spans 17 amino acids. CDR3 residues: CASSSPLAGAPTDTQYF. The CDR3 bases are TGTGCCAGCAGCTCCCCACTAGCGGGGGCACCCACAGATACGCAGTATTTT.

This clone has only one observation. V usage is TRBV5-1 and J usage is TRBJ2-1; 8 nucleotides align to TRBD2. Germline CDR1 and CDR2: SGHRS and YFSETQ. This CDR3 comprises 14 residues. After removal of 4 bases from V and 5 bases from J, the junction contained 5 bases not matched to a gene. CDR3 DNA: TGCGCCAGCAGCCCGGGGGGGACCAACAATGAGCAGTTCTTC. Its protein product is CASSPGGTNNEQFF.

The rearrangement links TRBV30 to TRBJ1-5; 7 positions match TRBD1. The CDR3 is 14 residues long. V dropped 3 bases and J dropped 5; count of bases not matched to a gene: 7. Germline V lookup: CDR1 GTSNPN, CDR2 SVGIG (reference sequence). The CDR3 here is CAWSPDRIDQPQHF. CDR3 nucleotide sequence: TGTGCCTGGAGCCCGGACAGGATTGATCAGCCCCAGCATTTT.

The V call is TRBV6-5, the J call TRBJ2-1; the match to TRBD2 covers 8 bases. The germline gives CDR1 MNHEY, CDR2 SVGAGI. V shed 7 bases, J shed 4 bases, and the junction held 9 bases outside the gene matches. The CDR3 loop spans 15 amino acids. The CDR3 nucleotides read TGTGCCAGCATGGTGGAGCGGGGGACTTACAATGAGCAGTTCTTC. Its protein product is CASMVERGTYNEQFF.

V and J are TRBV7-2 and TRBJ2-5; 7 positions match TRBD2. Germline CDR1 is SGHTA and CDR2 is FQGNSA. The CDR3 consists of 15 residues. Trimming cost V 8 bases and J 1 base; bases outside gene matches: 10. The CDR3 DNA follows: TGTGCCAGCGGATACACTAGCGAACCCCAAGAGACCCAGTACTTC. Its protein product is CASGYTSEPQETQYF.

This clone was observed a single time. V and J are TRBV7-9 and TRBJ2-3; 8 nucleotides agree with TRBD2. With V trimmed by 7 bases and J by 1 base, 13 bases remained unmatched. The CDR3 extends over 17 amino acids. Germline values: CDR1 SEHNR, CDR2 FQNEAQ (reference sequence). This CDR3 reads CASTGVGAGGRTDTQYF. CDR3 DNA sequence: TGTGCCAGCACCGGAGTTGGGGCGGGGGGACGCACAGATACGCAGTATTTT.

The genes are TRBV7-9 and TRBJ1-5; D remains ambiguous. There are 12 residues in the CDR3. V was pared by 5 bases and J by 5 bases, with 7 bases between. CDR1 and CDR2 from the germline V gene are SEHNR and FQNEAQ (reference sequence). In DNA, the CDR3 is TGTGCCAGCAGCGCCCCAGATCAGCCCCAGCATTTT. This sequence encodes CASSAPDQPQHF. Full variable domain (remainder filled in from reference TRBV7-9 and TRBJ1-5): DTGVSQNPRHKITKRGQNVTFRCDPISEHNRLYWYRQTLGQGPEFLTYFQNEAQLEKSRLLSDRFSAERPKGSFSTLEIQRTEQGDSAMYLCASSAPDQPQHFGDGTRLSIL.

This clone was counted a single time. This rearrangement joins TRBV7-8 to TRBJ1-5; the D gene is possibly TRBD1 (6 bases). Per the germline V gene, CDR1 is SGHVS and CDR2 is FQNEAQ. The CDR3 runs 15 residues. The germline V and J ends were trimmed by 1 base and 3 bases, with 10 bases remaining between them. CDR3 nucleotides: TGTGCCAGCAGCTTAGGTCAGGGGATCAATCAGCCCCAGCATTTT. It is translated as CASSLGQGINQPQHF.

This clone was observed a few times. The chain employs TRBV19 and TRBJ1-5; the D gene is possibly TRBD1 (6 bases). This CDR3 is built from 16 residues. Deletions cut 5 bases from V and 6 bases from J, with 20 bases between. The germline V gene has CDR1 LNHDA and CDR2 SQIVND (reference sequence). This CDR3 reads CASSLPGTGQSQPQHF. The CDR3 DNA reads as TGTGCCAGTAGTTTACCGGGCACAGGGCAAAGTCAGCCCCAGCATTTT. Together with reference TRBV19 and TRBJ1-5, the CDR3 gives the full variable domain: DGGITQSPKYLFRKEGQNVTLSCEQNLNHDAMYWYRQDPGQGLRLIYYSQIVNDFQKGDIAEGYSVSREKKESFPLTVTSAQKNPTAFYLCASSLPGTGQSQPQHFGDGTRLSIL.

CDR3 region: CASTPDSEKLFF. The CDR3 DNA reads as TGTGCCAGCACCCCGGACAGCGAAAAACTGTTTTTT. V is TRBV12-3 or TRBV12-4 and J is TRBJ1-4; tentatively, D is TRBD1 (6 bases). V lost 7 bases, J lost 8 bases, and 11 bases lay in between. The CDR3 is made up of 12 amino acids.